The text below deals with one T cell receptor beta chain. Its antigen is unknown. J gave up 7 bases and V 2 bases, and 2 bases lay outside the gene matches. CDR1 and CDR2 (germline): KGHSH, LQKENI. This CDR3 contains 13 residues. The method was immunoSEQ multiplex PCR; TCRdb's version includes in-frame clones alone and lacks a portion of them. Of 2,000 to 2,500 clones listed, around 80% are singletons. This specimen belongs to a study of immune evolution from preneoplasia to lung adenocarcinoma. About the study: HLA loss of heterozygosity: under 7.5% AIS, about 15% MIA, around 33% ADC, none AAH.

General study findings and limits: KRAS-mutant nodules had the highest T cell clonality.

The source of this sequence is a person aged 60-80 years with invasive lung adenocarcinoma. The sequenced material came from FFPE invasive lung adenocarcinoma tissue. The V and J genes are TRBV18 and TRBJ2-1; 7 bases are shared with TRBD2. CDR3 in DNA: TGTGCCAGCTCACCAGGGACTACAAATGAGCAGTTCTTC. Its protein product is CASSPGTTNEQFF.